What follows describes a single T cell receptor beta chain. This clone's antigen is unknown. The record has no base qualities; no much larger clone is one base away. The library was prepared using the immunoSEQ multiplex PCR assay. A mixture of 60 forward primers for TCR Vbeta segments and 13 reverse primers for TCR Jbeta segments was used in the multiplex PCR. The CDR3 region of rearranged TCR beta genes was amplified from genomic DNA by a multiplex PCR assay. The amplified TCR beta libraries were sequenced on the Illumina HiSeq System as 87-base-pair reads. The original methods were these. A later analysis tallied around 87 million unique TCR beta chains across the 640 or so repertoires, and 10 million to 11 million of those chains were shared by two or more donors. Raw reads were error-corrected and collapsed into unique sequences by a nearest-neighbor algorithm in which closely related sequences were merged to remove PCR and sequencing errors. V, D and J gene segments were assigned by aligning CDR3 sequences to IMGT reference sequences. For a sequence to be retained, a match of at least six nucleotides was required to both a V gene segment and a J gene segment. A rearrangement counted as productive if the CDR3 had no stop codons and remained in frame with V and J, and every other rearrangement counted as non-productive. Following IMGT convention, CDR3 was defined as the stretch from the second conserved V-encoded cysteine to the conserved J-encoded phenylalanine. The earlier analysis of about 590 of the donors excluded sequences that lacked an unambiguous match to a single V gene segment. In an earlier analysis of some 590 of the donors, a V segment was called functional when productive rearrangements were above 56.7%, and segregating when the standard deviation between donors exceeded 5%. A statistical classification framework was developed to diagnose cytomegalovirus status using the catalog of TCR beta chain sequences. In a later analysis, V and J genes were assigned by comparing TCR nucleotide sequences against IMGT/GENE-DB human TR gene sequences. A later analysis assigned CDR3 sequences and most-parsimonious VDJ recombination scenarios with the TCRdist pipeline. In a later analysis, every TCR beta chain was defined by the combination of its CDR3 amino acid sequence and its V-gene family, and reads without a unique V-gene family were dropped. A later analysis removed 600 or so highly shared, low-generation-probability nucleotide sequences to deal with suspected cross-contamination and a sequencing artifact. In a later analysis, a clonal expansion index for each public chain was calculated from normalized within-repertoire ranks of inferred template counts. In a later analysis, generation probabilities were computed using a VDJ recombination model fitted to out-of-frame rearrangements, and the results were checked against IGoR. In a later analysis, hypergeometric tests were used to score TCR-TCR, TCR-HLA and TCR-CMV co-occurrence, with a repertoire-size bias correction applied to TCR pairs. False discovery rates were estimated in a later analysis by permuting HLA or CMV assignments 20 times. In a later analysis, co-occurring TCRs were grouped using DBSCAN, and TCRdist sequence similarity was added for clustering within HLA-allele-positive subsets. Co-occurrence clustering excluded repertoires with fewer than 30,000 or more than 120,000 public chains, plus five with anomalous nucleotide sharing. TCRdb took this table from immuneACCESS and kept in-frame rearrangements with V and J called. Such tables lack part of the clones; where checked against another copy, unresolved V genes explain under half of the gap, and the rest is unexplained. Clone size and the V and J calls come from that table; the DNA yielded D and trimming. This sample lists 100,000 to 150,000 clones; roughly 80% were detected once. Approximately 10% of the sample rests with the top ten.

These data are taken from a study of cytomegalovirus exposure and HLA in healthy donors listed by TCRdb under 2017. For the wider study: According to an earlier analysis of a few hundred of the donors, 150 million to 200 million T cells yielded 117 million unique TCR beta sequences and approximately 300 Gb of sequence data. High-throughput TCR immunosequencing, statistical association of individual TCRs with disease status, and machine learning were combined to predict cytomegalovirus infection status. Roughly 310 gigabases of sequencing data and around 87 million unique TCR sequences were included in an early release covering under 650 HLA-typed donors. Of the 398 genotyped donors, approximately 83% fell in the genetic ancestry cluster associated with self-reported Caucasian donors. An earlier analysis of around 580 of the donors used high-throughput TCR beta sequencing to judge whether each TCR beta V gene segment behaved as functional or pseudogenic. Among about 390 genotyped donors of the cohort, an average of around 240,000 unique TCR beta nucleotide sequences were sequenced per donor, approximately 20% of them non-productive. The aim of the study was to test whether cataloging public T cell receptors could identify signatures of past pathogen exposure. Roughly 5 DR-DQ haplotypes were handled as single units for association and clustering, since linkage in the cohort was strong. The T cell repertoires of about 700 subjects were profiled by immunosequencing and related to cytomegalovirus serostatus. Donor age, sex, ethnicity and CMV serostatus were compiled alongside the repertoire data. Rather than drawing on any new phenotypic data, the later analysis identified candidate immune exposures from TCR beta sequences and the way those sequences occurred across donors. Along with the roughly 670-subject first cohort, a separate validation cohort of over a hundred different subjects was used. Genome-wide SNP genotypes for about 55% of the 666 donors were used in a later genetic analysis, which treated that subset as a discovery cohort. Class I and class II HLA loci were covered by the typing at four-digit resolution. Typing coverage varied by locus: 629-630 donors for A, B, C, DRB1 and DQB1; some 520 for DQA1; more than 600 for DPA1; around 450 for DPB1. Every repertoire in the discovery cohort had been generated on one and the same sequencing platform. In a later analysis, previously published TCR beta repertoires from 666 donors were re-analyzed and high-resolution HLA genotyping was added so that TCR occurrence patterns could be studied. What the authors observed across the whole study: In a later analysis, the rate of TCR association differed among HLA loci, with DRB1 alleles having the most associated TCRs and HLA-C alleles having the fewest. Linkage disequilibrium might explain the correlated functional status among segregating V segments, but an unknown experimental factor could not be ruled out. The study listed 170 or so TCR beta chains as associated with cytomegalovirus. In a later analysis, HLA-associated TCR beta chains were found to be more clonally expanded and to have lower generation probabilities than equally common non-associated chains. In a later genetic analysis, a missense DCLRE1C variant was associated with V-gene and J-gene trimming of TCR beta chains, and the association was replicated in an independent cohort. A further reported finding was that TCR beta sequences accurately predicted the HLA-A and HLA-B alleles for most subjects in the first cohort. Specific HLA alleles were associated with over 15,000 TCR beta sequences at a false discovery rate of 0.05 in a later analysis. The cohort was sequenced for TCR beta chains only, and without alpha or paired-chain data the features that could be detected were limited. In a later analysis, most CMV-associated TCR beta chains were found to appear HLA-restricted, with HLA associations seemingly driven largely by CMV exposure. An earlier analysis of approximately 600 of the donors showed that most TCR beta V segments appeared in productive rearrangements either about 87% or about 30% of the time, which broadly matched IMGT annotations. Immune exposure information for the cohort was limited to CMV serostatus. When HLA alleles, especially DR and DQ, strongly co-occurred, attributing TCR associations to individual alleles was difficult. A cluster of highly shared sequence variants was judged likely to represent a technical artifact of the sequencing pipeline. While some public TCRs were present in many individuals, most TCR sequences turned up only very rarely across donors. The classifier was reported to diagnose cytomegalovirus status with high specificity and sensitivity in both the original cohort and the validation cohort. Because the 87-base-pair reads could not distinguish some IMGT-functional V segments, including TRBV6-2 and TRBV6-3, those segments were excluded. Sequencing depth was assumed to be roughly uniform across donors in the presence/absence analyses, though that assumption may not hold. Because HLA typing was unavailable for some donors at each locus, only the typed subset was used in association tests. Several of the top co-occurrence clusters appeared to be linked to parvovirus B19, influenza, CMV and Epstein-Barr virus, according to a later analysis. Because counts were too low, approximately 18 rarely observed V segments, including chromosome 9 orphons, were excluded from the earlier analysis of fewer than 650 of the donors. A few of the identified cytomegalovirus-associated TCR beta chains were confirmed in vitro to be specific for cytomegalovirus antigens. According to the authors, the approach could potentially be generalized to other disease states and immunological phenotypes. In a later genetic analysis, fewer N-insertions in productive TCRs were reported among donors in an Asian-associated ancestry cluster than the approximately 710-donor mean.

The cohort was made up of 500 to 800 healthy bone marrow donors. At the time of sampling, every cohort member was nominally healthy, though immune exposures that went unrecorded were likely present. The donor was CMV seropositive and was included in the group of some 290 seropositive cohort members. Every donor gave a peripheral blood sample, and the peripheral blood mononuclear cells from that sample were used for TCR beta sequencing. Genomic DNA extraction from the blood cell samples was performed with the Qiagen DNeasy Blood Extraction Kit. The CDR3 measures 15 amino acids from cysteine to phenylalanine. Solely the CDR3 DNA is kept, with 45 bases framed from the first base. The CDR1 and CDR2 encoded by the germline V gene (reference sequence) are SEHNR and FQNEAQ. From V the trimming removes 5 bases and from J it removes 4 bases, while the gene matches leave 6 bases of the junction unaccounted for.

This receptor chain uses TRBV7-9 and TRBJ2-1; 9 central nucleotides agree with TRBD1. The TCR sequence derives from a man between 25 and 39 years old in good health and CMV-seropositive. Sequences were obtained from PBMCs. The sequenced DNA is TGTGCCAGCAGCACACAGGGGGCAGGATACAATGAGCAGTTCTTC. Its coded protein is CASSTQGAGYNEQFF.